Listed below are T cell receptor beta chains from one sample, sequenced in a study of cytomegalovirus exposure and HLA in healthy donors. Here immunoSEQ multiplex PCR was the method, and the copy in TCRdb shows in-frame clones only, minus some. The sample holds under 100,000 clones, roughly 63% seen once. Sequencing input: PBMCs. The receptors here all came from a woman in her forties in good health and CMV-seropositive. CDR3s include the opening cysteine and the closing phenylalanine or tryptophan. Each record gives: V gene, D gene, clone size, J gene, CDR3 length, CDR3 protein, CDR3 DNA. The D gene is left open where the match is weak. Part of the rows lack a size; the others show once, few, many or a class for expanded clones.

TRBV9	TRBD1	.	TRBJ2-2	14	CASSPQQGYGELFF	TGTGCCAGCAGCCCACAACAGGGGTACGGGGAGCTGTTTTTT
TRBV5-5	.	few	TRBJ2-2	14	CASSLVRDTGELFF	TGTGCCAGCAGCTTGGTCCGGGACACCGGGGAGCTGTTTTTT
TRBV19	TRBD2	few	TRBJ2-1	16	CASSQLIAGGNNEQFF	TGTGCCAGTAGCCAACTAATAGCGGGAGGCAACAATGAGCAGTTCTTC
TRBV19	TRBD2	.	TRBJ2-1	16	CASQTWTSGIGNEQFF	TGTGCCAGTCAAACCTGGACTAGCGGGATAGGAAATGAGCAGTTCTTC
TRBV15	TRBD1	.	TRBJ2-7	15	CATSRPPGQGYEQYF	TGTGCCACCAGCAGACCTCCGGGACAGGGATACGAGCAGTACTTC
TRBV4-3	.	.	TRBJ1-5	15	CASSLDRKGNQPQHF	TGCGCCAGCAGCCTCGACAGAAAAGGGAATCAGCCCCAGCATTTT
TRBV27	TRBD2	few	TRBJ2-3	14	CASSLGLAGDTQYF	TGTGCCAGCAGTTTAGGTCTAGCGGGAGATACGCAGTATTTT
TRBV4-3	.	.	TRBJ2-5	15	CASSHDASGGETQYF	TGCGCCAGCAGCCATGACGCGAGCGGAGGGGAGACCCAGTACTTC
TRBV7-8	TRBD2	few	TRBJ2-3	17	CASSLFLGGGITDTQYF	TGTGCCAGCAGCTTATTCCTTGGGGGGGGAATCACAGATACGCAGTATTTT
TRBV4-3	TRBD1	few	TRBJ1-1	14	CASSERTGFAEAFF	TGCGCCAGCAGCGAAAGGACAGGGTTTGCTGAAGCTTTCTTT
TRBV4-3	.	.	TRBJ2-7	14	CASSQDRTAYEQYF	TGCGCCAGCAGCCAAGATCGGACAGCCTACGAGCAGTACTTC
TRBV28	TRBD2	.	TRBJ2-7	17	CASSPRGTSGRAYEQYF	TGTGCCAGCAGTCCCCGTGGGACTAGCGGGAGGGCCTACGAGCAGTACTTC
TRBV28	TRBD1	.	TRBJ2-7	14	CASSGTDLGYEQYF	TGTGCCAGCAGTGGGACAGACCTTGGCTACGAGCAGTACTTC
TRBV5-1	TRBD2	few	TRBJ2-1	13	CASYPSGSNEQFF	TGCGCCAGTTATCCCAGCGGGAGCAATGAGCAGTTCTTC
TRBV28	.	.	TRBJ1-1	14	CASSIVDWRTEAFF	TGTGCCAGCTCGATTGTAGACTGGCGCACTGAAGCTTTCTTT
TRBV11-2	TRBD1	few	TRBJ1-4	16	CASSLGQGLHNEKLFF	TGTGCCAGCAGCTTAGGACAGGGGCTCCATAATGAAAAACTGTTTTTT
TRBV7-9	.	few	TRBJ1-3	17	CASSLGQGLDSGNTIYF	TGTGCCAGCAGCTTAGGCCAGGGACTGGACTCTGGAAACACCATATATTTT
TRBV27	.	few	TRBJ1-2	14	CASASEPQGIGYTF	TGTGCCAGCGCCAGCGAGCCGCAGGGGATTGGCTACACCTTC
TRBV11-2	.	.	TRBJ1-1	12	CASSPTVTEAFF	TGTGCCAGCAGCCCTACAGTCACTGAAGCTTTCTTT
TRBV5-6	.	few	TRBJ2-7	14	CASRTEGSIYEQYF	TGTGCCAGCCGAACGGAGGGGTCCATCTACGAGCAGTACTTC
TRBV11-3	.	.	TRBJ2-7	12	CASTSGFYEQYF	TGTGCCAGCACCTCGGGGTTCTACGAGCAGTACTTC
TRBV5-4	TRBD1	.	TRBJ2-3	15	CASSKQGTSTDTQYF	TGTGCCAGCAGTAAACAGGGGACCTCCACAGATACGCAGTATTTT
TRBV20-1	.	.	TRBJ2-7	10	CSAGPREQYF	TGCAGTGCTGGCCCCCGCGAGCAGTACTTC
TRBV5-1	TRBD1	.	TRBJ2-6	17	CASSWDRASSGANVLTF	TGCGCCAGCAGCTGGGACAGGGCCTCCTCTGGGGCCAACGTCCTGACTTTC
TRBV29-1	TRBD1	few	TRBJ1-1	13	CSVRQGFNTEAFF	TGCAGCGTACGACAGGGATTTAACACTGAAGCTTTCTTT
TRBV2	.	.	TRBJ2-7	16	CASSESRPLEVGEQYF	TGTGCCAGCAGTGAATCCCGCCCATTGGAGGTAGGCGAGCAGTACTTC
TRBV11-2	TRBD2	.	TRBJ2-7	15	CASSLTSGRALEQYF	TGTGCCAGCAGCTTAACTAGCGGGAGGGCCCTTGAGCAGTACTTC
TRBV12-5	TRBD2	.	TRBJ2-3	15	CASGSGLAVADTQYF	TGTGCTAGTGGTTCGGGACTAGCGGTCGCAGATACGCAGTATTTT
TRBV6-5	TRBD1	.	TRBJ2-7	15	CASSYLGDSSYEQYF	TGTGCCAGCAGTTATTTGGGGGACAGCAGCTACGAGCAGTACTTC
TRBV6-5	.	once	TRBJ1-2	13	CASSNRVNYGYTF	TGTGCCAGCAGCAACAGGGTCAACTATGGCTACACCTTC
TRBV5-5	TRBD1	few	TRBJ1-1	14	CASSLVQGASEAFF	TGTGCCAGCAGCTTGGTTCAGGGGGCGTCTGAAGCTTTCTTT
TRBV7-2	.	.	TRBJ2-7	14	CASSPSNDVRRQYF	TGTGCCAGCAGCCCGAGCAACGACGTCAGGCGGCAGTACTTC
TRBV6-6	.	.	TRBJ2-3	15	CASSYLSGRGDTQYF	TGTGCCAGCAGTTACCTCAGCGGCCGGGGGGATACGCAGTATTTT
TRBV7-8	.	.	TRBJ2-7	13	CASSFGASDEQYF	TGTGCCAGCAGCTTCGGAGCTAGCGACGAGCAGTACTTC
TRBV14	TRBD1	.	TRBJ1-2	14	CASSQGQGDYGYTF	TGTGCCAGCAGCCAAGGACAGGGTGACTATGGCTACACCTTC
TRBV6-6	.	.	TRBJ1-3	13	CASSSSSGNTIYF	TGTGCCAGCAGTTCGAGCTCTGGAAACACCATATATTTT
TRBV25-1	TRBD1	.	TRBJ1-2	14	CASSPIGQGWGYTF	TGTGCCAGCAGTCCAATCGGACAGGGTTGGGGCTACACCTTC
TRBV29-1	.	.	TRBJ2-1	15	CSVEDPDMSYNEQFF	TGCAGCGTTGAAGACCCCGACATGTCCTACAATGAGCAGTTCTTC
TRBV4-1	TRBD2	.	TRBJ2-3	16	CASSQQGSGVVDTQYF	TGCGCCAGCAGCCAACAAGGGAGCGGGGTGGTGGATACGCAGTATTTT
TRBV19	.	.	TRBJ1-1	17	CASSMQSVARSNTEAFF	TGTGCCAGTAGTATGCAGTCGGTCGCCAGGTCGAACACTGAAGCTTTCTTT
TRBV6-6	.	few	TRBJ1-4	15	CASSYSRAILEKLFF	TGTGCCAGCAGTTATAGCAGGGCGATTTTGGAAAAACTGTTTTTT